This TCR beta chain is from a study of cytomegalovirus exposure and HLA in healthy donors. The study sampled nominally healthy donors, though unrecorded immune exposures were likely. The PCR used 60 Vbeta and 13 Jbeta primers. Repertoires were generated with immunoSEQ multiplex PCR, while TCRdb's copy carries only in-frame clones and drops some. The sample has about 82,000 clones, about 9.5% seen once. Whole-study results and caveats: Most of the TCR beta V segments (in an earlier analysis) were productive either about 87% or about 30% of the time.

The ends lost 2 bases at V and 4 bases at J; junction bases unmatched: 5. The CDR3 is made up of 15 amino acids. This clone has ten or more counts. What it binds is unknown. The clonotype comes from a man aged 55-75 years in good health and CMV-seropositive. The chain recombines TRBV23-1 with TRBJ1-3; TRBD1 agrees at 7 bases. TRBV23-1 is an ORF for which the function is uncertain. Source material: PBMCs. CDR3 DNA sequence: TGCGCCAGCAGTCAACTACCGGGACAGGGAAACACCATATATTTT. It encodes CASSQLPGQGNTIYF.